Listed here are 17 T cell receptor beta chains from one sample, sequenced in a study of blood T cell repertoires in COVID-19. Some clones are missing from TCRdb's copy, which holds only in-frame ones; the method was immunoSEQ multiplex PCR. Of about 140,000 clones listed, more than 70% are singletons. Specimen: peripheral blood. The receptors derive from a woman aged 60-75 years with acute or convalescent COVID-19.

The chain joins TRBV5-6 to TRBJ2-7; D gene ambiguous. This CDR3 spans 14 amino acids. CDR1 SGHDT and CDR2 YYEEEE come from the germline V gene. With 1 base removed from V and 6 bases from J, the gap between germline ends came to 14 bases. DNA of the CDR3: TGTGCCAGCAGCTTGTCAGGTATACCCTTCGAGCAGTACTTC. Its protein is CASSLSGIPFEQYF.

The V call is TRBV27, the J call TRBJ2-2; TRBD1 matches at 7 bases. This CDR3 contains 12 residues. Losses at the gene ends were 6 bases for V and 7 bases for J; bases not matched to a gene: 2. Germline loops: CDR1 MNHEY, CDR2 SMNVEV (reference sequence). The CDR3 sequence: CASSHRGGELFF. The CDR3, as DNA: TGTGCCAGCAGCCACAGGGGCGGGGAGCTGTTTTTT.

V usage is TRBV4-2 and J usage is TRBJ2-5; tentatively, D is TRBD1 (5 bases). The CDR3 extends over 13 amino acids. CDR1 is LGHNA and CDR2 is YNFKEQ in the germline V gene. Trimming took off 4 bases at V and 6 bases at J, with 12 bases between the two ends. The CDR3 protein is CASSPLGVKTQYF. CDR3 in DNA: TGTGCCAGCAGCCCTCTAGGGGTAAAGACCCAGTACTTC.

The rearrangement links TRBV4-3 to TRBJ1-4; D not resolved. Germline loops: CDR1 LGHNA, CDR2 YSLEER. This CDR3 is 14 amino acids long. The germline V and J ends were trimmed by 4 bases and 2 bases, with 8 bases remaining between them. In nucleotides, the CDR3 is TGCGCCAGCAGCCGAGGTTGGACTAATGAAAAACTGTTTTTT. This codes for CASSRGWTNEKLFF.

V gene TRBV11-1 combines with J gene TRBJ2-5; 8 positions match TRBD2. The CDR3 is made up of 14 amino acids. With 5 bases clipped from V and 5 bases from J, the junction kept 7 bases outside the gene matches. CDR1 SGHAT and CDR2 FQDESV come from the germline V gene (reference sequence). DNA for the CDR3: TGTGCCAGCAGCCAGCGGGGGAGGGATGAGACCCAGTACTTC. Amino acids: CASSQRGRDETQYF.

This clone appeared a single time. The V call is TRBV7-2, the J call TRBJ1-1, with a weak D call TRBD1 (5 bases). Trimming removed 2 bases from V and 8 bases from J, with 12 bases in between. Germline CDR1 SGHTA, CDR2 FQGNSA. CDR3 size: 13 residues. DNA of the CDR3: TGTGCCAGCAGCTTATGGGGGAGGGGCGAAGCTTTCTTT. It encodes CASSLWGRGEAFF.

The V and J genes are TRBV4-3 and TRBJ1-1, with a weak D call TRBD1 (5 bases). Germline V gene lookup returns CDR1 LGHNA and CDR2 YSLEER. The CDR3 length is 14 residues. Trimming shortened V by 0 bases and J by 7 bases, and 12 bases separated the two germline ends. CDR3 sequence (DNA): TGCGCCAGCAGCCAAGAGAGGACATCCTTTGAAGCTTTCTTT. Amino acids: CASSQERTSFEAFF.

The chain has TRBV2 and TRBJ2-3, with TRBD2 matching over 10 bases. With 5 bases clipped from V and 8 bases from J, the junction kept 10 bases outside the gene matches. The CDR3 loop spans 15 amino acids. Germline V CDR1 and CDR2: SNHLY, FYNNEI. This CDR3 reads CASSSSAGGPVTQYF. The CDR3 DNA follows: TGTGCCAGCAGTTCTTCAGCGGGGGGGCCGGTTACGCAGTATTTT.

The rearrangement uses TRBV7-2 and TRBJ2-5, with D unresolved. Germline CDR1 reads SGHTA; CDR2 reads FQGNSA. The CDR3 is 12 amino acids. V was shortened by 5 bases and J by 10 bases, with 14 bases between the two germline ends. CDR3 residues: CASSPYDLYQYF. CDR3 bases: TGTGCCAGCAGCCCCTACGACTTGTACCAGTACTTC.

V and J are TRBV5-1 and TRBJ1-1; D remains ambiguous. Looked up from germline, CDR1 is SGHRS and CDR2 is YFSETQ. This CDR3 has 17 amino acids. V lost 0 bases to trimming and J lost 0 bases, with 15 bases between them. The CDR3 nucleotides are TGCGCCAGCAGCTTGGCCTCTTGGGGAGGAGTGAACACTGAAGCTTTCTTT. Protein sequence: CASSLASWGGVNTEAFF.

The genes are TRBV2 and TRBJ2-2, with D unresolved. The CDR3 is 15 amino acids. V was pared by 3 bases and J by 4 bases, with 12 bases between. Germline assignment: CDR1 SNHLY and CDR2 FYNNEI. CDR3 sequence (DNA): TGTGCCAGCAGTGAGCAGGCCTTGGGCACCGGGGAGCTGTTTTTT. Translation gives CASSEQALGTGELFF.

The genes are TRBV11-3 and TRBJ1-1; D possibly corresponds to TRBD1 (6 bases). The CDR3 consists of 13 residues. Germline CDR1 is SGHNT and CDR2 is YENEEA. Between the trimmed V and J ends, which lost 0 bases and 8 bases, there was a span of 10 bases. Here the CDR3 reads CASSLDSDREAFF. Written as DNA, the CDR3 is TGTGCCAGCAGCTTAGACAGCGACAGGGAAGCTTTCTTT.

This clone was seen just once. CDR3 loop: CASSSGQGVHNEQFF. The CDR3 DNA is TGTGCCAGCAGTTCCGGACAGGGGGTCCACAATGAGCAGTTCTTC. The chain combines TRBV6-6 with TRBJ2-1, with 10 bases that match TRBD1. Germline V gives CDR1 MNHNY, CDR2 SVGAGI (reference sequence). The CDR3 has 15 residues. V was clipped by 4 bases and J by 5 bases; unmatched bases: 5.

The CDR3 sequence is CASSYRGTGRDTQYF. For the CDR3, the DNA is TGTGCCAGCAGTTACAGAGGGACAGGTAGAGATACGCAGTATTTT. The chain recombines TRBV6-5 with TRBJ2-3; 8 nucleotides match TRBD1. Germline CDR1 and CDR2: MNHEY and SVGAGI. V lost 2 bases, J lost 5 bases, and 6 bases stayed unmatched. This CDR3 has 15 amino acids.

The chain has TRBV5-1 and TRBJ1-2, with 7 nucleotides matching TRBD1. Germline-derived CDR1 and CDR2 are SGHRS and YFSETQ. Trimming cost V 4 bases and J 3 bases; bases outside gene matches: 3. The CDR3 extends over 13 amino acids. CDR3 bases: TGCGCCAGCAGCCGGGACAGTCACTATGGCTACACCTTC. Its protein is CASSRDSHYGYTF.

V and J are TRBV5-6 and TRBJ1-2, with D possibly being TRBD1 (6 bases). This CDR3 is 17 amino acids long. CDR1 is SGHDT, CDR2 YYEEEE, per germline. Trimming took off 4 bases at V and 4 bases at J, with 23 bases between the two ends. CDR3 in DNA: TGTGCCAGCAGCCCCCTCACAAAAAGGGGGGGCAGCTATGGCTACACCTTC. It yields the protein CASSPLTKRGGSYGYTF. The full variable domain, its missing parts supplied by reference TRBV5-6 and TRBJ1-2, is DAGVTQSPTHLIKTRGQQVTLRCSPKSGHDTVSWYQQALGQGPQFIFQYYEEEERQRGNFPDRFSGHQFPNYSSELNVNALLLGDSALYLCASSPLTKRGGSYGYTFGSGTRLTVV.

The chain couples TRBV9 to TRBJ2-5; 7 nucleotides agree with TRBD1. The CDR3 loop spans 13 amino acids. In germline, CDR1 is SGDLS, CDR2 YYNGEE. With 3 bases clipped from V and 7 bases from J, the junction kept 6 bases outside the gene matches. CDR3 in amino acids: CASSEGARGTQYF. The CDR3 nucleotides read TGTGCCAGCAGCGAGGGGGCCAGGGGGACCCAGTACTTC.